This is a list of T cell receptor beta chains from one sample in a study of OX40 agonist ivuxolimab in advanced cancers. Produced via immunoSEQ multiplex PCR; TCRdb's table is partial and in-frame only. The repertoire holds about 83,000 clones, with about 85% as singletons. Sequences were derived from CD4+ or CD8+ T cells sorted from blood, sampled in a trial of the OX40 agonist ivuxolimab. These receptors all stem from an adult with an advanced solid tumor such as melanoma, head and neck, liver or kidney cancer. Each CDR3 is given with its conserved first and last residue. D genes are given only for firm matches. The size field is filled for only some rows; it gives once, few, many or a size class.

V gene	clone size	J gene	D gene	CDR3 protein	CDR3 DNA
TRBV19	.	TRBJ2-2	TRBD2	CASSSGGYTGELFF	TGTGCCAGTAGTAGCGGGGGGTACACCGGGGAGCTGTTTTTT
TRBV5-1	.	TRBJ1-6	.	CASSLIGSYNSPLHF	TGCGCCAGCAGCTTGATCGGCTCCTATAATTCACCCCTCCACTTT
TRBV9	.	TRBJ2-2	.	CASSVDSSNTGELFF	TGTGCCAGCAGCGTAGACAGTTCGAACACCGGGGAGCTGTTTTTT
TRBV5-6	once	TRBJ2-7	TRBD1	CASSLTGGRAYEQYF	TGTGCCAGCAGCTTGACAGGGGGCAGAGCCTACGAGCAGTACTTC
TRBV5-1	.	TRBJ2-7	.	CASSRVDYEQYF	TGCGCCAGCAGCAGGGTTGACTACGAGCAGTACTTC
TRBV1	.	TRBJ2-1	.	CTSSLTPGLEDNEQFF	TGCACCAGCAGCCTAACCCCCGGACTAGAGGACAATGAGCAGTTCTTC
TRBV4-2	.	TRBJ2-7	.	CASSFRDGFTYEQYF	TGTGCCAGCAGCTTCCGGGACGGATTTACCTACGAGCAGTACTTC
TRBV5-1	.	TRBJ2-3	TRBD2	CASSLDSAGTTDTQYF	TGCGCCAGCAGCTTGGATTCAGCGGGAACCACAGATACGCAGTATTTT
TRBV7-2	.	TRBJ2-1	TRBD2	CASSPPGLAGPRNEQFF	TGTGCCAGCAGCCCTCCGGGACTAGCGGGGCCCCGGAATGAGCAGTTCTTC
TRBV7-9	.	TRBJ1-1	.	CASSEGNTEAFF	TGTGCCAGCAGCGAGGGGAACACTGAAGCTTTCTTT
TRBV4-1	medium-sized	TRBJ1-3	.	CASSPRTILSGNTIYF	TGCGCCAGCAGCCCGAGGACGATTCTCTCTGGAAACACCATATATTTT
TRBV7-8	.	TRBJ2-1	TRBD2	CASSRLAGGLSYNEQFF	TGTGCCAGCAGCCGACTAGCGGGGGGGCTGTCCTACAATGAGCAGTTCTTC
TRBV2	.	TRBJ1-6	.	CASSEEGQIPWVINSPLHF	TGTGCCAGCAGTGAAGAGGGACAAATCCCATGGGTTATTAATTCACCCCTCCACTTT
TRBV5-4	.	TRBJ2-3	.	CASSIKGGGHKFTDTQYF	TGTGCCAGCAGCATAAAAGGTGGGGGACATAAATTCACAGATACGCAGTATTTT
TRBV14	.	TRBJ2-3	.	CASSQQRYLSTDTQYF	TGTGCCAGCAGCCAACAGCGGTACCTTAGCACAGATACGCAGTATTTT
TRBV10-1	.	TRBJ1-1	.	CASMGGPNTEAFF	TGCGCCAGCATGGGAGGGCCGAACACTGAAGCTTTCTTT
TRBV27	.	TRBJ1-2	TRBD1	CASSAQGAYGYTF	TGTGCCAGCAGTGCACAGGGGGCCTATGGCTACACCTTC
TRBV5-1	.	TRBJ2-4	.	CASSLVRASAKNIQYF	TGCGCCAGCAGCTTGGTTAGGGCCTCGGCCAAAAACATTCAGTACTTC
TRBV4-1	.	TRBJ1-1	.	CASSQWDSPNTEAFF	TGCGCCAGCAGCCAATGGGACTCCCCGAACACTGAAGCTTTCTTT
TRBV2	.	TRBJ1-2	TRBD1	CASSGTGGILGYTF	TGTGCCAGCAGTGGGACAGGGGGCATTTTGGGCTACACCTTC
TRBV6-5	.	TRBJ1-1	.	CASRTLMNTEAFF	TGTGCCAGCAGAACTTTAATGAACACTGAAGCTTTCTTT
TRBV4-3	few	TRBJ2-7	TRBD1	CASSQDIRGRAYEQYF	TGCGCCAGCAGCCAAGATATAAGGGGGCGCGCCTACGAGCAGTACTTC
TRBV29-1	.	TRBJ1-1	.	CSVAALEGTEAFF	TGCAGCGTTGCGGCCCTGGAGGGCACTGAAGCTTTCTTT
TRBV6-1	.	TRBJ2-7	TRBD1	CASDGGQGTYEQYF	TGTGCCAGCGATGGGGGACAGGGGACCTACGAGCAGTACTTC
TRBV6-1	once	TRBJ2-7	.	CASRQGGPLYEQYF	TGTGCCAGCAGACAGGGCGGACCCCTCTACGAGCAGTACTTC
TRBV29-1	.	TRBJ1-2	.	CSVEGGMTRGYTF	TGCAGCGTTGAGGGTGGCATGACGCGCGGCTACACCTTC
TRBV11-2	.	TRBJ1-2	.	CASSFNVRAGGYTF	TGTGCCAGCAGCTTTAATGTCAGGGCCGGTGGCTACACCTTC
TRBV6-5	few	TRBJ1-1	.	CASSYDAVGPTEAFF	TGTGCCAGCAGTTACGATGCAGTTGGGCCCACTGAAGCTTTCTTT
TRBV5-1	once	TRBJ2-1	TRBD1	CASSAGTGSYNEQFF	TGCGCCAGCAGCGCCGGGACAGGCTCCTACAATGAGCAGTTCTTC
TRBV2	.	TRBJ1-1	TRBD1	CASKKQGARTEAFF	TGTGCCAGCAAAAAACAGGGGGCGCGGACTGAAGCTTTCTTT
TRBV4-3	.	TRBJ1-5	.	CASSQDWGQPQHF	TGCGCCAGCAGCCAAGATTGGGGGCAGCCCCAGCATTTT
TRBV18	.	TRBJ2-7	.	CASSTQGVEQYF	TGTGCCAGCTCGACCCAGGGAGTCGAGCAGTACTTC
TRBV9	.	TRBJ2-2	.	CASSVEPGELFF	TGTGCCAGCAGCGTAGAACCCGGGGAGCTGTTTTTT
TRBV4-1	once	TRBJ2-7	TRBD1	CASSQVPGGLSREQYF	TGCGCCAGCAGCCAAGTGCCAGGGGGCCTCTCTCGCGAGCAGTACTTC
TRBV5-1	.	TRBJ1-5	.	CASSLEGSRNQPQHF	TGCGCCAGCAGCTTGGAGGGCAGTCGAAATCAGCCCCAGCATTTT
TRBV18	.	TRBJ2-1	.	CASSPTKGEQFF	TGTGCCAGCTCACCAACTAAGGGTGAGCAGTTCTTC
TRBV25-1	.	TRBJ2-3	TRBD1	CASSDMGDRGTDTQYF	TGTGCCAGCAGTGACATGGGGGACAGGGGAACAGATACGCAGTATTTT
TRBV19	.	TRBJ1-4	.	CASSFGGIGRKLFF	TGTGCCAGTAGTTTTGGAGGGATCGGCCGAAAACTGTTTTTT
TRBV18	.	TRBJ2-1	.	CASSPSSEQFF	TGTGCCAGCTCACCAAGTTCTGAGCAGTTCTTC
TRBV9	.	TRBJ1-3	.	CASSVTVTGTGNTIYF	TGTGCCAGCAGCGTAACGGTCACAGGGACTGGAAACACCATATATTTT